The source of this TCR beta chain is a study of T-cell reconstitution after alpha-beta-depleted transplantation in children (dated by TCRdb to between 2015 and 2016). Turning to the overall study: The study quantitatively tracked T-cell immune reconstitution after TCRalphabeta/CD19-depleted allogeneic hematopoietic cell transplantation in children using TCR repertoire profiling.

The library relied on PCR. The instrument was an Illumina HiSeq 2500. To normalize quantification of the TCRbeta repertoire, the TCR libraries were built with molecular barcoding that relied on unique molecular identifiers. Clones were called with MiXCR by TCRdb after fastp trimmed the public reads at Q25, and only in-frame beta chains were retained. Entries are consolidated by CDR3 protein sequence, retaining the most common genes and DNA. For this sample there are approximately 340,000 distinct CDR3 sequences; under 13% appear just once. The ten largest clonotypes hold under 3% of the sample. Comments on this clonotype: It has no known antigen specificity. No qualities accompany the bases; no much larger clone lies one base away.

The germline ends are 18 bases apart after V is trimmed by 5 bases and J by 4 bases. Including the terminal cysteine and phenylalanine, the CDR3 comprises 14 residues. The kept DNA is CDR3 alone, 42 bases in frame from the first base. CDR1 and CDR2 (DFQATT, SNEGSKA) derive from the germline V gene (reference sequence). The rearrangement combines TRBV20-1 with TRBJ2-7; the best D guess is TRBD2, with 6 bases matching. This sequence originates from a human donor who donated a stem cell graft to a child with acute lymphoblastic leukemia. Source: PBMCs from the stem cell graft donor, taken from the stem cell graft. The nucleotide sequence reads as follows: TGCAGTGCTTCTCAGACTAGTAGAAAGTACGAGCAGTACTTC. Translated, this gives CSASQTSRKYEQYF.